Listed below are T cell receptor beta chains from one sample, sequenced in a study of response to subunit inactivated influenza vaccine. Using its own MiXCR run on the RT-PCR reads, TCRdb lists one record per CDR3 protein. The sample holds 450,000 to 600,000 distinct CDR3 sequences, approximately 7.8% seen once. The starting material was PBMCs from blood, obtained roughly 24 months after vaccination. These receptors all come from a man aged 45 to 70 who received an inactivated influenza vaccine. The CDR3 runs from the conserved cysteine through the conserved F or W. The D gene is left open where the match is weak. Some rows have no size entry. The others give once, few or many, or a class for an expanded clone.

clone_size: few; d_call: NA; v_call: TRBV5-1; j_call: TRBJ1-1; cdr3_nt: TGCGCCAGCAGCACCTTACCCGGGACGGTGAACACTGAAGCTTTCTTT; cdr3_aa: CASSTLPGTVNTEAFF
clone_size: few; d_call: TRBD1; v_call: TRBV12-3/TRBV12-4; j_call: TRBJ1-5; cdr3_nt: TGTGCCAGCAGCGCTCCGGGACAGGGTGATCAGCCCCAGCATTTT; cdr3_aa: CASSAPGQGDQPQHF
clone_size: NA; d_call: TRBD1; v_call: TRBV20-1; j_call: TRBJ1-1; cdr3_nt: TGCAGTGCTGACCCCAAAAGGGACAGCTACACTGAAGCTTTCTTT; cdr3_aa: CSADPKRDSYTEAFF
clone_size: many; d_call: TRBD2; v_call: TRBV3-1; j_call: TRBJ2-1; cdr3_nt: TGTGCCAGCAGCCAAGGTCTAGCGGAGTACAATGAGCAGTTCTTC; cdr3_aa: CASSQGLAEYNEQFF
clone_size: few; d_call: TRBD2; v_call: TRBV20-1; j_call: TRBJ2-1; cdr3_nt: TGCAGTGCTCCCGGGACTAGCGGGAACGATGAGCAGTTCTTC; cdr3_aa: CSAPGTSGNDEQFF
clone_size: many; d_call: TRBD2; v_call: TRBV7-9; j_call: TRBJ2-1; cdr3_nt: TGTGCCAGCAGCTCAACTAGGGGACTAGCGGGGCACAATGAGCAGTTCTTC; cdr3_aa: CASSSTRGLAGHNEQFF
clone_size: few; d_call: TRBD1; v_call: TRBV28; j_call: TRBJ1-5; cdr3_nt: TGTGCCAGCAGTGGCACAGGGGCCCTCAATCAGCCCCAGCATTTT; cdr3_aa: CASSGTGALNQPQHF
clone_size: NA; d_call: NA; v_call: TRBV9; j_call: TRBJ2-3; cdr3_nt: TGTGCCAGCAGCCTGGGAGGCACATATACGCAGTATTTT; cdr3_aa: CASSLGGTYTQYF
clone_size: many; d_call: NA; v_call: TRBV5-1; j_call: TRBJ1-3; cdr3_nt: TGCGCCAGCAGCTTGCGGGGGCTCGGAAACACCATATATTTT; cdr3_aa: CASSLRGLGNTIYF
clone_size: NA; d_call: NA; v_call: TRBV12-3/TRBV12-4; j_call: TRBJ2-3; cdr3_nt: TGTGCCAGCAGTCCTAGCGACGGGGTCACGCAGTATTTT; cdr3_aa: CASSPSDGVTQYF
clone_size: NA; d_call: NA; v_call: TRBV12-3/TRBV12-4; j_call: TRBJ2-7; cdr3_nt: TGTGCCAGCAGTCCGGCAGGGTTTGGGTACGAGCAGTACTTC; cdr3_aa: CASSPAGFGYEQYF
clone_size: NA; d_call: TRBD1; v_call: TRBV7-9; j_call: TRBJ2-7; cdr3_nt: TGTGCCAGCAGCCGCCGGGACAGGAGCTCCTACGAGCAGTACTTC; cdr3_aa: CASSRRDRSSYEQYF
clone_size: once; d_call: NA; v_call: TRBV4-2; j_call: TRBJ2-7; cdr3_nt: TGTGCCAGCAGCCAAGATTGGAGGCCAGACTCCTACGAGCAGTACTTC; cdr3_aa: CASSQDWRPDSYEQYF
clone_size: few; d_call: NA; v_call: TRBV5-1; j_call: TRBJ2-3; cdr3_nt: TGCGCCAGCAGAATCGGGGGTCGGGATACGCAGTATTTT; cdr3_aa: CASRIGGRDTQYF
clone_size: NA; d_call: NA; v_call: TRBV7-2; j_call: TRBJ2-1; cdr3_nt: TGTGCCAGCAGCTCAGCCTACAATGAGCAGTTCTTC; cdr3_aa: CASSSAYNEQFF
clone_size: few; d_call: TRBD1; v_call: TRBV4-1; j_call: TRBJ1-1; cdr3_nt: TGCGCCAGCAGCCAAGTGACACAGGGGGGGACTGAAGCTTTCTTT; cdr3_aa: CASSQVTQGGTEAFF
clone_size: many; d_call: NA; v_call: TRBV7-9; j_call: TRBJ2-1; cdr3_nt: TGTGCCAGCAGCCCTGAGGGACTTTACACGGCTGAGCAGTTCTTC; cdr3_aa: CASSPEGLYTAEQFF
clone_size: few; d_call: NA; v_call: TRBV6-2/TRBV6-3; j_call: TRBJ2-1; cdr3_nt: TGTGCCAGCAGAGACGACTGGAACAACAATGAGCAGTTCTTC; cdr3_aa: CASRDDWNNNEQFF
clone_size: few; d_call: TRBD1; v_call: TRBV19; j_call: TRBJ1-6; cdr3_nt: TGTGCCAGTAGTGGACAGGGGGCGGACAATTCACCCCTCCACTTT; cdr3_aa: CASSGQGADNSPLHF
clone_size: NA; d_call: NA; v_call: TRBV7-9; j_call: TRBJ2-7; cdr3_nt: TGTGCCAGCAGCTTAGAGCGCTTCGGGGAGCAGTACTTC; cdr3_aa: CASSLERFGEQYF
clone_size: NA; d_call: NA; v_call: TRBV5-1; j_call: TRBJ1-1; cdr3_nt: TGCGCCAGCAGCCCCCCGTCTGGTGGGACTGAAGCTTTCTTT; cdr3_aa: CASSPPSGGTEAFF
clone_size: once; d_call: NA; v_call: TRBV7-2; j_call: TRBJ2-3; cdr3_nt: TGTGCCAGCAGCTTAGCGGTCAGTCAGTTACGGAGCCACACAGATACGCAGTATTTT; cdr3_aa: CASSLAVSQLRSHTDTQYF
clone_size: NA; d_call: TRBD1; v_call: TRBV12-3/TRBV12-4; j_call: TRBJ2-3; cdr3_nt: TGTGCCCGCAGTCCTACCATATCGAGATTTCAGGGGGGCACAGATACGCAGTATTTT; cdr3_aa: CARSPTISRFQGGTDTQYF
clone_size: NA; d_call: NA; v_call: TRBV29-1; j_call: TRBJ2-2; cdr3_nt: TGCAGCGTTGGTCTAGTGATAGCCGGGGAGCTGTTTTTT; cdr3_aa: CSVGLVIAGELFF
clone_size: few; d_call: TRBD2; v_call: TRBV20-1; j_call: TRBJ2-7; cdr3_nt: TGCAGTGCTAGAGATTCCCCCGGGAGGCGATCCTACGAGCAGTACTTC; cdr3_aa: CSARDSPGRRSYEQYF
clone_size: NA; d_call: NA; v_call: TRBV5-1; j_call: TRBJ1-2; cdr3_nt: TGCGCCAGCAGCCAAGGAGACTCGGATGGCTACACCTTC; cdr3_aa: CASSQGDSDGYTF
clone_size: many; d_call: NA; v_call: TRBV29-1; j_call: TRBJ2-7; cdr3_nt: TGCAGCGTTGAGGCCACTGAGTCTCCCTACGAGCAGTACTTC; cdr3_aa: CSVEATESPYEQYF
clone_size: few; d_call: NA; v_call: TRBV7-3; j_call: TRBJ2-5; cdr3_nt: TGTGCCAGCAGCACCTCGGGTGGAGAGACCCAGTACTTC; cdr3_aa: CASSTSGGETQYF
clone_size: NA; d_call: TRBD1; v_call: TRBV18; j_call: TRBJ1-3; cdr3_nt: TGTGCCAGCTCGTCGGACAGGAGCTCTGGAAACACCATATATTTT; cdr3_aa: CASSSDRSSGNTIYF
clone_size: NA; d_call: TRBD2; v_call: TRBV29-1; j_call: TRBJ2-7; cdr3_nt: TGCAGCGTAAGTAGCGGGATGCCCTACGAGCAGTACTTC; cdr3_aa: CSVSSGMPYEQYF
clone_size: many; d_call: TRBD1; v_call: TRBV15; j_call: TRBJ2-5; cdr3_nt: TGTGCCACCAGCAGAGAGATGTTAGGAAGGACAGGTGGGGGGACCCAGTACTTC; cdr3_aa: CATSREMLGRTGGGTQYF
clone_size: many; d_call: NA; v_call: TRBV30; j_call: TRBJ2-7; cdr3_nt: TGTGCCTGGAGTGTAAGAGGGTCCGAGCAGTACTTC; cdr3_aa: CAWSVRGSEQYF
clone_size: many; d_call: NA; v_call: TRBV19; j_call: TRBJ2-3; cdr3_nt: TGTGCCAGTACCAAGGGGGGATCCGGAGGTACGCAGTATTTT; cdr3_aa: CASTKGGSGGTQYF
clone_size: NA; d_call: NA; v_call: TRBV18; j_call: TRBJ2-7; cdr3_nt: TGTGCCAGCTCAGAGGACCTTTCCTACGAGCAGTACTTC; cdr3_aa: CASSEDLSYEQYF
clone_size: few; d_call: TRBD2; v_call: TRBV7-3; j_call: TRBJ2-1; cdr3_nt: TGTGCCAGCAGCTTAGGGACTAGCCACAATGAGCAGTTCTTC; cdr3_aa: CASSLGTSHNEQFF
clone_size: NA; d_call: NA; v_call: TRBV4-3; j_call: TRBJ2-5; cdr3_nt: TGCGCCAGCAGCCAAGAGGACGGGGAGACCCAGTACTTC; cdr3_aa: CASSQEDGETQYF
clone_size: few; d_call: TRBD2; v_call: TRBV6-5; j_call: TRBJ2-1; cdr3_nt: TGTGCCAGCAGTTACTCGATATCTCTACGGGAGGGGGTTGAGCAGTTCTTC; cdr3_aa: CASSYSISLREGVEQFF
clone_size: many; d_call: TRBD2; v_call: TRBV6-1; j_call: TRBJ2-7; cdr3_nt: TGTGCCAGCACCGGGGGCGGGGGGAGCTACGAGCAGTACTTC; cdr3_aa: CASTGGGGSYEQYF
clone_size: many; d_call: NA; v_call: TRBV20-1; j_call: TRBJ2-7; cdr3_nt: TGCAGTGCTAGAGACGGGGCGGACCCTACGTCCAAGCAGTACTTC; cdr3_aa: CSARDGADPTSKQYF
clone_size: many; d_call: TRBD1; v_call: TRBV20-1; j_call: TRBJ2-5; cdr3_nt: TGCAGCGCTCCGGGACAGGGGTACCAAGAGACCCAGTACTTC; cdr3_aa: CSAPGQGYQETQYF
clone_size: NA; d_call: TRBD1; v_call: TRBV30; j_call: TRBJ1-5; cdr3_nt: TGTGCCTGGAGTGGGGGGGACAGGGGCCATCAGCCCCAGCATTTT; cdr3_aa: CAWSGGDRGHQPQHF
clone_size: few; d_call: NA; v_call: TRBV6-1; j_call: TRBJ1-4; cdr3_nt: TGTGCCAGCACCCGGGGGCGGCGGGTTGAAAAACTGTTTTTT; cdr3_aa: CASTRGRRVEKLFF
clone_size: NA; d_call: NA; v_call: TRBV30; j_call: TRBJ2-5; cdr3_nt: TGTGCCTGGAGTGTAGGGCTGGAGACCCAGTACTTC; cdr3_aa: CAWSVGLETQYF
clone_size: NA; d_call: TRBD1; v_call: TRBV19; j_call: TRBJ1-5; cdr3_nt: TGTGCCAGTAGTATCGAGACCGGGACAGGGGGGGGTCAGCCCCAGCATTTT; cdr3_aa: CASSIETGTGGGQPQHF
clone_size: NA; d_call: TRBD1; v_call: TRBV20-1; j_call: TRBJ1-2; cdr3_nt: TGCAGTGCGGGGGACAGGGGAGGCTATGGCTACACCTTC; cdr3_aa: CSAGDRGGYGYTF
clone_size: NA; d_call: TRBD2; v_call: TRBV3-1; j_call: TRBJ2-5; cdr3_nt: TGTGCCAGCAGCCCCCGTGAGGCTAGCGGGGGGGCGGAAGAGACCCAGTACTTC; cdr3_aa: CASSPREASGGAEETQYF
clone_size: NA; d_call: NA; v_call: TRBV6-2/TRBV6-3; j_call: TRBJ2-7; cdr3_nt: TGTGCCAGCAGTTACTCCAGGGGCCTCCTCTACGAGCAGTACTTC; cdr3_aa: CASSYSRGLLYEQYF
clone_size: NA; d_call: NA; v_call: TRBV7-2; j_call: TRBJ1-5; cdr3_nt: TGTGCCAGCAGCTTAGACCGACTCAATCAGCCCCAGCATTTT; cdr3_aa: CASSLDRLNQPQHF
clone_size: few; d_call: TRBD2; v_call: TRBV4-3; j_call: TRBJ2-1; cdr3_nt: TGCGCCAGCAGCCAAGGCCTAGCGGGGATCAATGAGCAGTTCTTC; cdr3_aa: CASSQGLAGINEQFF
clone_size: few; d_call: TRBD1; v_call: TRBV5-5; j_call: TRBJ2-3; cdr3_nt: TGTGCCAGCAGCCACACAGGGGGCACAGATACGCAGTATTTT; cdr3_aa: CASSHTGGTDTQYF
clone_size: NA; d_call: NA; v_call: TRBV5-5; j_call: TRBJ2-2; cdr3_nt: TGTGCCAGCAGCCTACGGACGGGTTACACCGGGGAGCTGTTTTTT; cdr3_aa: CASSLRTGYTGELFF
clone_size: few; d_call: NA; v_call: TRBV7-9; j_call: TRBJ2-1; cdr3_nt: TGTGCCAGCAGCTTACAACAAGTACCGGCTGAGCAGTTCTTC; cdr3_aa: CASSLQQVPAEQFF
clone_size: NA; d_call: TRBD1; v_call: TRBV7-2; j_call: TRBJ2-6; cdr3_nt: TGTGCCAGCAGCGGACAGGGATCTGGGGCCAACGTCCTGACTTTC; cdr3_aa: CASSGQGSGANVLTF